Each of the 25 T cell receptor beta chains below was sequenced from the same sample in a study of vaccination effects on CD4 cells after COVID-19. Their antigens remain unidentified. After more than 8 days in culture, the CD4+ T cells were isolated. TCRdb's table, derived via immunoSEQ multiplex PCR, lists solely in-frame clones and lacks some. The sample includes 50,000 to 70,000 clones, 72% of them seen just once. Sequenced material: CD4+ T cells from PBMCs cultured without peptide, taken before COVID-19 vaccination. Receptors were obtained from a human donor who had a prior SARS-CoV-2 infection.

The gene calls are TRBV7-2 and TRBJ2-1; D gene uncertain. V was shortened by 3 bases and J by 4 bases, with 7 bases between the two germline ends. Germline CDR1 is SGHTA and CDR2 is FQGNSA. The CDR3 is 13 amino acids. CDR3 loop: CASSLDLYNEQFF. Written as DNA, the CDR3 is TGTGCCAGCAGCTTGGACCTATACAATGAGCAGTTCTTC.

The chain employs TRBV6-6 and TRBJ2-5; D possibly corresponds to TRBD2 (6 bases). The CDR3 length is 14 residues. Germline V gene data show CDR1 as MNHNY and CDR2 as SVGAGI (reference sequence). V was cut by 6 bases and J by 5 bases, with 16 bases left in between. The CDR3 DNA reads TGTGCCAGCAGGGCCGGGACTGGAGGGGAGACCCAGTACTTC. Its translation is CASRAGTGGETQYF.

The CDR3: CASSYGGTNTGELFF. Written as DNA, the CDR3 is TGTGCCAGCAGCTATGGCGGAACGAACACCGGGGAGCTGTTTTTT. V gene TRBV7-2 combines with J gene TRBJ2-2; D remains ambiguous. Trimming pared 4 bases from V and 0 bases from J, leaving 9 bases between. The CDR3 length is 15 residues. Germline V lookup: CDR1 SGHTA, CDR2 FQGNSA.

This clone appeared a single time. The gene calls are TRBV30 and TRBJ2-5; D possibly corresponds to TRBD2 (5 bases). The CDR3 spans 16 residues. Germline CDR1 reads GTSNPN; CDR2 reads SVGIG (reference sequence). The germline V and J ends were trimmed by 4 bases and 7 bases, with 25 bases remaining between them. This CDR3 is CAWNNPSRSPGGTQYF. The CDR3 bases are TGTGCCTGGAACAATCCCTCTCGATCGCCCGGAGGGACCCAGTACTTC. Drawing the rest from reference TRBV30 and TRBJ2-5, the complete variable domain is SQTIHQWPATLVQPVGSPLSLECTVEGTSNPNLYWYRQAAGRGLQLLFYSVGIGQISSEVPQNLSASRPQDRQFILSSKKLLLSDSGFYLCAWNNPSRSPGGTQYFGPGTRLLVL.

The V and J genes are TRBV24-1 and TRBJ2-2; 9 nucleotides match TRBD1. The CDR3 is made up of 18 amino acids. Germline V gene sequence: CDR1 KGHDR, CDR2 SFDVKD. V shed 10 bases, J shed 0 bases, and the junction held 14 bases outside the gene matches. The CDR3 spells CATHLTDRGDPNTGELFF. CDR3 nucleotides: TGTGCCACTCATCTTACTGACAGGGGGGACCCGAACACCGGGGAGCTGTTTTTT.

The J gene is TRBJ1-5, the V gene TRBV7-9; D might be TRBD1 (5 bases). The CDR3 totals 14 residues. CDR1 is SEHNR and CDR2 is FQNEAQ in the germline V gene (reference sequence). Trimming shortened V by 5 bases and J by 3 bases, and 11 bases separated the two germline ends. In DNA form, the CDR3 reads TGTGCCAGCAGCCAGCCGGGGCCCAATCAGCCCCAGCATTTT. It is translated as CASSQPGPNQPQHF.

This clone was recorded once. V is TRBV5-4 and J is TRBJ2-3; possible D gene TRBD2, 5 bases. This CDR3 has 13 residues. Trimming removed 5 bases at V and 1 base at J, with 8 bases between. Germline-derived CDR1 and CDR2 are SGHNT and YYREEE (reference sequence). CDR3 amino acids: CASRPRGTDTQYF. Written as DNA, the CDR3 is TGTGCCAGCAGACCGAGGGGCACAGATACGCAGTATTTT. Complete variable domain (other parts from reference TRBV5-4 and TRBJ2-3): ETGVTQSPTHLIKTRGQQVTLRCSSQSGHNTVSWYQQALGQGPQFIFQYYREEENGRGNFPPRFSGLQFPNYSSELNVNALELDDSALYLCASRPRGTDTQYFGPGTRLTVL.

This rearrangement joins TRBV7-3 to TRBJ2-2; 14 bases are shared with TRBD2. The CDR3 extends over 16 amino acids. V dropped 4 bases and J dropped 8; count of bases not matched to a gene: 6. Germline-derived CDR1 and CDR2 are SGHTA and FQGTGA. The CDR3 sequence is CASSSGLAGASGELFF. The CDR3 region has the DNA TGTGCCAGCAGCTCGGGACTAGCGGGAGCCTCAGGGGAGCTGTTTTTT. Complete variable domain (other parts from reference TRBV7-3 and TRBJ2-2): GAGVSQTPSNKVTEKGKYVELRCDPISGHTALYWYRQSLGQGPEFLIYFQGTGAADDSGLPNDRFFAVRPEGSVSTLKIQRTERGDSAVYLCASSSGLAGASGELFFGEGSRLTVL.

The chain links TRBV7-9 to TRBJ1-1; TRBD1 is a possible D gene (5 bases). The ends were cut back, 7 bases at V and 3 bases at J, with 12 bases in the middle. The CDR3 has 13 residues. Germline V gene lookup returns CDR1 SEHNR and CDR2 FQNEAQ (reference sequence). The CDR3 sequence is CASTELGDTEAFF. The CDR3 DNA sequence: TGTGCCAGCACCGAGCTGGGGGACACTGAAGCTTTCTTT.

The chain uses TRBV24-1 and TRBJ2-1; 12 bases map to TRBD2. Trimming took 4 bases from V and 5 from J; bases not matched to a gene: 2. Germline-derived CDR1 and CDR2 are KGHDR and SFDVKD. CDR3 size: 15 residues. CDR3 protein: CATSDRTSGNNEQFF. CDR3 coding DNA: TGTGCCACCAGTGACCGGACTAGCGGGAACAATGAGCAGTTCTTC.

The J gene is TRBJ2-5, the V gene TRBV7-2; no firm D call. Germline CDR1 reads SGHTA; CDR2 reads FQGNSA. The CDR3 runs 11 residues. The germline V and J ends were trimmed by 2 bases and 2 bases, with 0 bases remaining between them. The CDR3 nucleotides are TGTGCCAGCAGCTTACAAGAGACCCAGTACTTC. It codes for CASSLQETQYF.

CDR3 nucleotides: TGTGCCAGCAGCTTAGGGTCGGGGCAGGGGCACGGGGAGCTGTTTTTT. Its translation: CASSLGSGQGHGELFF. The chain is built from TRBV7-6 and TRBJ2-2; the D gene is possibly TRBD1 (6 bases). Germline V gene data show CDR1 as SGHVS and CDR2 as FNYEAQ. The CDR3 totals 16 residues. V lost 1 base, J lost 7 bases, and 16 bases lay in between. Combining the CDR3 with reference TRBV7-6 and TRBJ2-2 gives the whole variable domain GAGVSQSPRYKVTKRGQDVALRCDPISGHVSLYWYRQALGQGPEFLTYFNYEAQQDKSGLPNDRFSAERPEGSISTLTIQRTEQRDSAMYRCASSLGSGQGHGELFFGEGSRLTVL.

The CDR3: CASSQISGGSETQYF. The CDR3 DNA reads as TGTGCCAGCAGCCAAATTAGCGGGGGATCAGAGACCCAGTACTTC. This chain connects TRBV3-1 (or the pseudogene TRBV3-2) to TRBJ2-5, with 9 bases aligning to TRBD2. J gave up 4 bases and V 2 bases, and 5 bases lay outside the gene matches. The CDR3 extends over 15 amino acids. Germline CDR1 LGHDT, CDR2 YNNKEL (reference sequence).

The chain recombines TRBV12-5 with TRBJ2-7, with TRBD1 matching over 7 bases. Germline V CDR1 and CDR2: LGHNT, FRNRAP. The CDR3 sequence is 14 residues long. V shed 5 bases and J 2 bases; nucleotides not matched to a gene: 6. CDR3 in DNA: TGTGCTAGTGGTCTTGGACAGGAACCCTACGAGCAGTACTTC. Its protein product is CASGLGQEPYEQYF. The full variable domain, completed using reference TRBV12-5 and TRBJ2-7, is DARVTQTPRHKVTEMGQEVTMRCQPILGHNTVFWYRQTMMQGLELLAYFRNRAPLDDSGMPKDRFSAEMPDATLATLKIQPSEPRDSAVYFCASGLGQEPYEQYFGPGTRLTVT.

This clone showed up just a few times. The chain links TRBV5-1 to TRBJ1-6; 9 bases line up with TRBD1. CDR3 length: 17 residues. V dropped 6 bases and J dropped 0; count of bases not matched to a gene: 7. Germline loops: CDR1 SGHRS, CDR2 YFSETQ. The chain's CDR3 is CASKEGTGNSYNSPLHF. The CDR3 bases are TGCGCCAGCAAGGAGGGGACAGGGAACTCCTATAATTCACCCCTCCACTTT. Full variable domain (missing parts from reference TRBV5-1 and TRBJ1-6): KAGVTQTPRYLIKTRGQQVTLSCSPISGHRSVSWYQQTPGQGLQFLFEYFSETQRNKGNFPGRFSGRQFSNSRSEMNVSTLELGDSALYLCASKEGTGNSYNSPLHFGNGTRLTVT.

The rearrangement links TRBV11-2 to TRBJ2-7; possible D gene TRBD2, 5 bases. Looked up from germline, CDR1 is SGHAT and CDR2 is FQNNGV. The CDR3 has 11 residues. With 5 bases removed from V and 6 bases from J, the gap between germline ends came to 8 bases. The CDR3 DNA follows: TGTGCCAGCAGCGTGAGGGTCGAGCAGTACTTC. Amino acids: CASSVRVEQYF.

The CDR3 nucleotides read TGTGCCAGTAGTACACGGACAGGGTACGGTAATGAAAAACTGTTTTTT. Encoded protein: CASSTRTGYGNEKLFF. The chain links TRBV19 to TRBJ1-4, with 8 positions matching TRBD1. This CDR3 has 16 amino acids. The V gene's germline CDR1 is LNHDA and CDR2 SQIVND (reference sequence). The V and J ends lost 4 bases and 4 bases, in that order; junction bases with no gene match: 8.

This clone was seen a single time. V is TRBV4-1 and J is TRBJ1-1; maybe TRBD1 (6 bases). Germline lookup yields CDR1 MGHRA and CDR2 YSYEKL. CDR3 size: 20 residues. Trimming cost V 3 bases and J 0 bases, with 26 bases left between them. As DNA, the CDR3 is TGCGCCAGCAGCCAGTCACCAAGGGAGGGGACACTGGGTTTGAACACTGAAGCTTTCTTT. This codes for CASSQSPREGTLGLNTEAFF.

This clone came up a few times. The chain links TRBV25-1 to TRBJ1-2; D remains unclear. The CDR3 has 13 residues. Trimming left V 4 bases short and J 9 bases short, with 15 bases between. Germline CDR1 and CDR2: MGHDK and SYGVNS. The CDR3 region is CASSASVGRSYTF. In DNA form, the CDR3 reads TGTGCCAGCAGTGCCTCGGTCGGGAGGAGCTACACCTTC.

In its sample, this clone was seen a few times. The chain employs TRBV7-2 and TRBJ2-4; 8 bases are a match to TRBD2. The J segment lost 0 bases and the V segment lost 3 bases, leaving 4 bases of the junction unmatched. The CDR3 has 16 residues. CDR1 is SGHTA and CDR2 is FQGNSA in the germline V gene. The DNA of the CDR3 is TGTGCCAGCAGCTTCAGCGGGGGTGTAGCCAAAAACATTCAGTACTTC. This translates into CASSFSGGVAKNIQYF. The complete variable domain, with remaining parts taken from reference TRBV7-2 and TRBJ2-4, reads GAGVSQSPSNKVTEKGKDVELRCDPISGHTALYWYRQSLGQGLEFLIYFQGNSAPDKSGLPSDRFSAERTGGSVSTLTIQRTQQEDSAVYLCASSFSGGVAKNIQYFGAGTRLSVL.

The V call is TRBV15, the J call TRBJ1-4; no definite D call. Trimming pared 4 bases from V and 7 bases from J, leaving 16 bases between. The CDR3 sequence is 15 residues long. Germline V gene sequence: CDR1 LNHNV, CDR2 YYDKDF (reference sequence). The CDR3 DNA reads as TGTGCCACCAGCATTAATGGCGGTCTCCCTGAAAAACTGTTTTTT. Translated: CATSINGGLPEKLFF.

The chain has TRBV19 and TRBJ2-6; D call uncertain. Germline values: CDR1 LNHDA, CDR2 SQIVND (reference sequence). V gave up 5 bases and J gave up 0 bases, with 11 bases separating them. The CDR3 extends over 16 amino acids. The CDR3 sequence is CASSGKVISGANVLTF. In DNA form, the CDR3 reads TGTGCCAGTAGTGGGAAGGTTATCTCTGGGGCCAACGTCCTGACTTTC.

V is TRBV15 and J is TRBJ2-5; possibly TRBD1 for D (5 bases). The V gene lost 1 base and the J gene lost 5 bases, with 11 bases spanning the gap. CDR3 length: 14 residues. In germline, CDR1 is LNHNV, CDR2 YYDKDF (reference sequence). The CDR3 reads CATSRVRPGETQYF. The DNA of the CDR3 is TGTGCCACCAGCAGAGTTCGTCCAGGGGAGACCCAGTACTTC.

The genes are TRBV15 and TRBJ1-2; D is unclear. Trimming took off 0 bases at V and 7 bases at J, with 6 bases between the two ends. The CDR3 consists of 12 residues. Germline CDR1 reads LNHNV; CDR2 reads YYDKDF (reference sequence). CDR3 bases: TGTGCCACCAGCAGAGACACCGTTGGCTACACCTTC. This encodes CATSRDTVGYTF.

This chain joins TRBV4-2 and TRBJ1-3; possibly TRBD1 for D (5 bases). The CDR3 sequence is 15 residues long. Germline-derived CDR1 and CDR2 are LGHNA and YNFKEQ. Trimming took off 4 bases at V and 0 bases at J, with 10 bases between the two ends. CDR3 region: CASSPEGTSGNTIYF. For the CDR3, the DNA is TGTGCCAGCAGCCCAGAGGGGACCTCTGGAAACACCATATATTTT.